A single sample gave rise to the 14 T cell receptor beta chains below, sequenced in a study of blood T cell repertoires in COVID-19. Only in-frame clones appear in the TCRdb table, and some are missing; sequencing was by immunoSEQ multiplex PCR. The sample lists some 30,000 clones; 70% to 90% were seen once. The sample consisted of peripheral blood. These receptors were collected from a woman aged 80 or over with active or convalescent COVID-19.

The DNA of the CDR3 is TGTGCCAGCAGTAGTGGACTAGCGGGGGGAACAGATACGCAGTATTTT. It translates to CASSSGLAGGTDTQYF. The J gene is TRBJ2-3, the V gene TRBV6-6; 14 bases fit TRBD2. The junction had 4 bases not matched to a gene; V was cut back by 5 bases and J by 3 bases. Germline loops: CDR1 MNHNY, CDR2 SVGAGI (reference sequence). This CDR3 spans 16 amino acids.

The chain carries TRBV30 and TRBJ2-7; 8 nucleotides align to TRBD1. The CDR3 is made up of 12 amino acids. Germline values: CDR1 GTSNPN, CDR2 SVGIG (reference sequence). V shed 2 bases and J 9 bases; nucleotides not matched to a gene: 6. The CDR3 nucleotides are TGTGCCTGGAGTCAGGGGGCGGAATGGCAGTACTTC. Translated, it gives CAWSQGAEWQYF.

CDR3 coding DNA: TGTGCCAGCAGCTTAGCTATAGGGGCTCTCTACGAGCAGTACTTC. It codes for CASSLAIGALYEQYF. J is TRBJ2-7 and V is TRBV5-5, with D possibly TRBD1 on 5 matching bases. Trimming removed 2 bases from V and 3 bases from J, with 15 bases in between. CDR1 is SGHKS, CDR2 YYEKEE, per germline (reference sequence). The CDR3 is 15 amino acids.

The chain joins TRBV28 to TRBJ2-7; the D is unclear. The V gene lost 6 bases and the J gene lost 0 bases, with 15 bases spanning the gap. The CDR3 has 15 residues. CDR1 MDHEN and CDR2 SYDVKM come from the germline V gene. CDR3 loop: CASSPGSTSSYEQYF. The CDR3 bases are TGTGCCAGCAGCCCCGGTAGTACGAGCTCCTACGAGCAGTACTTC.

This rearrangement joins TRBV5-1 to TRBJ2-3; D remains unclear. There are 15 residues in the CDR3. Deletions cut 5 bases from V and 2 bases from J, with 15 bases between. Germline assignment: CDR1 SGHRS and CDR2 YFSETQ. The CDR3 loop reads CASRLDGSVTDTQYF. As DNA, the CDR3 is TGCGCCAGCAGGCTTGATGGTTCAGTCACAGATACGCAGTATTTT.

The rearrangement links TRBV4-2 to TRBJ1-2, with 8 bases that match TRBD1. CDR3 length: 15 residues. The germline V gene encodes CDR1 LGHNA and CDR2 YNFKEQ. Unmatched junction bases numbered 6, after V lost 1 base and J lost 5 bases. The CDR3 protein is CASSQADTGGYGYTF. Written as DNA, the CDR3 is TGTGCCAGCAGCCAAGCAGATACAGGGGGGTATGGCTACACCTTC.

This chain connects TRBV25-1 to TRBJ2-7; D uncertain. Germline values: CDR1 MGHDK, CDR2 SYGVNS. This CDR3 spans 13 amino acids. Trimming took off 3 bases at V and 4 bases at J, with 10 bases between the two ends. The chain's CDR3 is CASSEAGLYEQYF. DNA of the CDR3: TGTGCCAGCAGTGAGGCAGGCCTATACGAGCAGTACTTC.

This clone is a singleton in its sample. The V and J genes are TRBV7-2 and TRBJ2-7; D possibly corresponds to TRBD1 (6 bases). The CDR3 loop spans 14 amino acids. Between the trimmed V and J ends, which lost 4 bases and 4 bases, there was a span of 14 bases. Germline CDR1 SGHTA, CDR2 FQGNSA. The CDR3, as DNA: TGTGCCAGCAGCTCAACAGGGTCTGGGTACGAGCAGTACTTC. It codes for CASSSTGSGYEQYF.

V usage is TRBV9 and J usage is TRBJ2-1; D is unclear. Looked up from germline, CDR1 is SGDLS and CDR2 is YYNGEE. V dropped 0 bases and J dropped 3 bases, with 7 bases sitting between them. CDR3 length: 14 amino acids. The DNA of the CDR3 is TGTGCCAGCAGCGTAGGGGCCAGCTACAATGAGCAGTTCTTC. Protein: CASSVGASYNEQFF.

The rearrangement links TRBV3-1 (or the pseudogene TRBV3-2) to TRBJ1-1; D is possibly TRBD1 (5 bases). This CDR3 comprises 14 residues. The germline CDR1 and CDR2 sequences are LGHDT and YNNKEL (reference sequence). Trimming pared 1 base from V and 2 bases from J, leaving 8 bases between. The DNA of the CDR3 is TGTGCCAGCAGCCAAGGGGGGGGTAACACTGAAGCTTTCTTT. Its protein product is CASSQGGGNTEAFF.

The chain carries TRBV29-1 and TRBJ1-4, with D perhaps TRBD1 (6 bases). CDR1 and CDR2 from the germline V gene are SQVTM and ANQGSEA. The CDR3 runs 13 residues. V was clipped by 4 bases and J by 3 bases, with 9 bases between them. CDR3 amino acids: CSVGTGSNEKLFF. For the CDR3, the DNA is TGCAGCGTTGGCACAGGGTCTAATGAAAAACTGTTTTTT. The variable domain in full, completed from reference TRBV29-1 and TRBJ1-4, reads SAVISQKPSRDICQRGTSLTIQCQVDSQVTMMFWYRQQPGQSLTLIATANQGSEATYESGFVIDKFPISRPNLTFSTLTVSNMSPEDSSIYLCSVGTGSNEKLFFGSGTQLSVL.

The chain uses TRBV30 and TRBJ1-4; TRBD1 agrees at 7 bases. V shed 4 bases, J shed 11 bases, and the junction held 4 bases outside the gene matches. The CDR3 is 11 residues long. Germline-derived CDR1 and CDR2 are GTSNPN and SVGIG (reference sequence). The CDR3 nucleotides read TGTGCCTGGACGGAGACAGGGAAACTGTTTTTT. Translating it yields CAWTETGKLFF.

A few counts support this clone. This sequence joins TRBV2 and TRBJ1-5; TRBD1 might be the D (6 bases). CDR1 and CDR2 from the germline V gene are SNHLY and FYNNEI. The CDR3 runs to 12 residues. Deletions cut 5 bases from V and 7 bases from J, with 9 bases between. CDR3 in amino acids: CASSSGVQPQHF. As DNA, the CDR3 is TGTGCCAGCAGTTCAGGGGTACAGCCCCAGCATTTT.

The V call is TRBV18, the J call TRBJ2-7, with a tentative D call TRBD1 (6 bases). Trimming left V 0 bases short and J 2 bases short, with 23 bases between. CDR1 and CDR2 from the germline V gene are KGHSH and LQKENI. The CDR3 spans 19 residues. This chain's CDR3 is CASSPPRGRGSILTYEQYF. The CDR3 bases are TGTGCCAGCTCACCACCCAGGGGCCGGGGCTCAATATTAACCTACGAGCAGTACTTC.